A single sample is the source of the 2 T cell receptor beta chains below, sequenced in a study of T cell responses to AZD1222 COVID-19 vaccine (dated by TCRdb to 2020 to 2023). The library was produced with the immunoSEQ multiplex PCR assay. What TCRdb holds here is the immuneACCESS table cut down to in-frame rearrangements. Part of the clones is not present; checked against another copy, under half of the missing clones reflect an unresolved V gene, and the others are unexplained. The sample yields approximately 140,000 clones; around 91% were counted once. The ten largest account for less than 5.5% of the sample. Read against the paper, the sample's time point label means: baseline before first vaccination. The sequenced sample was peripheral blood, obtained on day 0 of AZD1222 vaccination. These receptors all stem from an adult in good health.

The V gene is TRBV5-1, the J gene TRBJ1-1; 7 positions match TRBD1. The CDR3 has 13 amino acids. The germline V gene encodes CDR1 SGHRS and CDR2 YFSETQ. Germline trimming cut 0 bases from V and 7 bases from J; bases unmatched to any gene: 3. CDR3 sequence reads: CASSLGTGNEAFF. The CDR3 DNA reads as TGCGCCAGCAGCTTGGGGACAGGCAATGAAGCTTTCTTT. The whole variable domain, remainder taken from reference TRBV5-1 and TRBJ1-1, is KAGVTQTPRYLIKTRGQQVTLSCSPISGHRSVSWYQQTPGQGLQFLFEYFSETQRNKGNFPGRFSGRQFSNSRSEMNVSTLELGDSALYLCASSLGTGNEAFFGQGTRLTVV.

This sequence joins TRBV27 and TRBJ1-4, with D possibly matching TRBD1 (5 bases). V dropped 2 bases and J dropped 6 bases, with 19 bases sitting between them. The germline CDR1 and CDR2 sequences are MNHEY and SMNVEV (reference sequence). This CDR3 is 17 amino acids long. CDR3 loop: CASSLNRDLFFHEKLFF. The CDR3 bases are TGTGCCAGCAGTTTAAACCGGGACCTCTTTTTTCATGAAAAACTGTTTTTT.